This record covers a single TCR beta chain. Antigen specificity is unknown. It may be a read error: a sequence one base away is much more abundant. The data derive from a study of blood T cells in healthy people across ages. Study outcomes and limitations: Unsorted PBMC input precluded a conclusive naive versus antigen-experienced comparison. Considered underestimates were the diversity estimates obtained from one million T cells.

Primed by a sample-barcoded 5' primer and a J-beta primer mix, a second PCR proceeded for 7 to 11 cycles. Each CDR3 protein gets one entry after TCRdb re-called the 5' RACE reads with MiXCR. The repertoire includes 800,000 to 1,000,000 distinct CDR3 sequences, roughly 52% of them detected once, and 13% sits in the top ten. J was trimmed by 2 bases and V by 3 bases; bases with no gene match: 5. The CDR3 sequence is 15 residues long. The rearrangement joins TRBV12-3 or TRBV12-4 to TRBJ2-3; 7 bases fit TRBD2. The receptor comes from a man aged 25 to 40 in good health. Sequenced sample: blood. The CDR3 DNA is TGTGCCAGCAGTTTGGCCAGCGGGACCACAGATACGCAGTATTTT. Its protein product is CASSLASGTTDTQYF.